These 3 T cell receptor beta chains originate from one sample sequenced in a study of blood T cell repertoires in COVID-19. Libraries were prepared by immunoSEQ multiplex PCR; TCRdb keeps only in-frame clonotypes and omits some of them. The profile shows roughly 120,000 clones, roughly nine tenths of them singletons. What was sequenced was peripheral blood. All receptors come from a man aged 50 or older with COVID-19, enrolled during active disease.

This chain joins TRBV4-1 and TRBJ2-6, with D uncertain. The CDR3 spans 17 residues. Germline CDR1 is MGHRA and CDR2 is YSYEKL. Trimming pared 4 bases from V and 0 bases from J, leaving 13 bases between. The CDR3 DNA reads as TGCGCCAGCAGCCCTTCTGTGGTCAGCTCTGGGGCCAACGTCCTGACTTTC. Amino acids: CASSPSVVSSGANVLTF.

This chain links TRBV19 with TRBJ2-3; perhaps TRBD2 as D (5 bases). Trimming shortened V by 6 bases and J by 1 base, and 11 bases separated the two germline ends. Looked up from germline, CDR1 is LNHDA and CDR2 is SQIVND (reference sequence). The CDR3 covers 14 residues. The CDR3 here is CASREGRGTDTQYF. The DNA of the CDR3 is TGTGCCAGTAGAGAGGGTAGGGGCACAGATACGCAGTATTTT.

The chain has TRBV3-1 (or the pseudogene TRBV3-2) and TRBJ2-7; 7 bases are a match to TRBD2. This CDR3 is built from 13 residues. Looked up from germline, CDR1 is LGHDT and CDR2 is YNNKEL (reference sequence). Unmatched junction bases numbered 2, after V lost 4 bases and J lost 2 bases. CDR3 residues: CASSRGGTYEQYF. CDR3 DNA: TGTGCCAGCAGCCGCGGGGGAACCTACGAGCAGTACTTC.